The entry below gives a single TCR beta chain sequence along with its context. Its antigen is unknown. This specimen comes from a study of T cells in localized non-small cell lung cancer. Study-level results: In uninvolved adjacent lung, T cell clonality reached its highest value, exceeding tumor. Heterogeneity is still possible, as just one tumor region was sequenced.

CDR3 size: 16 residues. Trimming cost V 2 bases and J 1 base, with 15 bases left between them. Per germline, CDR1 LNHNV and CDR2 YYDKDF (reference sequence). Some clones are missing from TCRdb's copy, which holds only in-frame ones; the method was immunoSEQ multiplex PCR. The sample records fewer than 50,000 clones, around 83% being singletons. The receptor was isolated from a man between 40 and 69 years old with stage II lung adenocarcinoma. This rearrangement joins TRBV15 to TRBJ2-7, with D possibly being TRBD1 (8 bases). The specimen was PBMCs, collected before any cancer treatment. This CDR3 reads CATSRSQGEGSYEQYF. The CDR3 DNA is TGTGCCACCAGCAGATCACAGGGGGAGGGATCCTACGAGCAGTACTTC.